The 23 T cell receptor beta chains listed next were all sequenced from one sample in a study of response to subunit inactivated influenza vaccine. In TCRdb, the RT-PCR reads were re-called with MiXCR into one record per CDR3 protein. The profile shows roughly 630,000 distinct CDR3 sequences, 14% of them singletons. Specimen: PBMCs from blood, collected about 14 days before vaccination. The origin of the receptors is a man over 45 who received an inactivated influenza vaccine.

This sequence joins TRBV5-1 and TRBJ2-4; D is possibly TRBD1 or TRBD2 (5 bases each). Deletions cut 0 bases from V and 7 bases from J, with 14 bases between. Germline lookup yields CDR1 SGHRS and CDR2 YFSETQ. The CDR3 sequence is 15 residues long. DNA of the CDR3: TGCGCCAGCAGCTTGGGAGGGGCTGATAATAACATTCAGTACTTC. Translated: CASSLGGADNNIQYF.

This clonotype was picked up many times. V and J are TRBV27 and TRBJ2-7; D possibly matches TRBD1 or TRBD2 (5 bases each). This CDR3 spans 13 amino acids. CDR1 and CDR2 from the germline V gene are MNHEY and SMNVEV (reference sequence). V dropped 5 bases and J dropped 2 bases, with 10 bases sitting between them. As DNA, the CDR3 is TGTGCCAGCAGTCCGGGACCGCCCTACGAGCAGTACTTC. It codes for CASSPGPPYEQYF.

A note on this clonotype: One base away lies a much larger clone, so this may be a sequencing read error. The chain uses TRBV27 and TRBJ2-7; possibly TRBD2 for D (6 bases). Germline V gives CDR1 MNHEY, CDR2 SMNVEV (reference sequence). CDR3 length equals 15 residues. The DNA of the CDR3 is TGTGCCAGCAGTTTGGCCGGGACTGATACCTACGAGCATTACTTC. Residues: CASSLAGTDTYEHYF.

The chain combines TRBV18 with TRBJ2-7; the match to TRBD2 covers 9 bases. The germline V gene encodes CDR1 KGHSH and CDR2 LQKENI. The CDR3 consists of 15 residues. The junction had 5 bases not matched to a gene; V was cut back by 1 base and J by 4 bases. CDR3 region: CASSPQTLAGYEQYF. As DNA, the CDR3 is TGTGCCAGCTCACCACAGACACTAGCGGGTTACGAGCAGTACTTC.

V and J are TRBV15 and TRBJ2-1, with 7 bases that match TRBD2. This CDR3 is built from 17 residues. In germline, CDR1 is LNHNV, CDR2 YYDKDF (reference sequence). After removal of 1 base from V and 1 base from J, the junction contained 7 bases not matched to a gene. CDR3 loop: CATSRAPLRGSYNEQFF. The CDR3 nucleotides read TGTGCCACCAGCAGAGCCCCTTTGCGGGGGTCCTACAATGAGCAGTTCTTC.

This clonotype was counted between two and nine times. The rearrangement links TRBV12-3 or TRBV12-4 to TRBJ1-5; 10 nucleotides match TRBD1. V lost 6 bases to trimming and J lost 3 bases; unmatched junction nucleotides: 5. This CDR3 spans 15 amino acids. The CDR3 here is CASRGQGGNNQPQHF. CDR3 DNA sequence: TGTGCCAGCAGAGGACAGGGGGGGAACAATCAGCCCCAGCATTTT.

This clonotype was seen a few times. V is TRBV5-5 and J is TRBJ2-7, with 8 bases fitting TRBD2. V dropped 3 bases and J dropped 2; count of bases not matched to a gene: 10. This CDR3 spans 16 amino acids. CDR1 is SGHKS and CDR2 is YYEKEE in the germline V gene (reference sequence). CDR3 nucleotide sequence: TGTGCCAGCAGCTCGGTCGGCGGGAGGAACCCCTACGAGCAGTACTTC. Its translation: CASSSVGGRNPYEQYF.

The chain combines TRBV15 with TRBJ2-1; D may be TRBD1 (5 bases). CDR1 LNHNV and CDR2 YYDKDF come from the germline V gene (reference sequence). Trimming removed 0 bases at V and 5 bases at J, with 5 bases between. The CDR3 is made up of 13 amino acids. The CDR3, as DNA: TGTGCCACCAGCAGAGACAGGGACAATGAGCAGTTCTTC. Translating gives CATSRDRDNEQFF.

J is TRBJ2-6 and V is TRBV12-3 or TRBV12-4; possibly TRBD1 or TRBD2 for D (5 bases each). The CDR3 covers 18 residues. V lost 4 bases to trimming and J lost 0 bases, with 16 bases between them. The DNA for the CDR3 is TGTGCCAGCAGTTCGGCAGGGCGGGTCCACTCTGGGGCCAACGTCCTGACTTTC. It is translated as CASSSAGRVHSGANVLTF.

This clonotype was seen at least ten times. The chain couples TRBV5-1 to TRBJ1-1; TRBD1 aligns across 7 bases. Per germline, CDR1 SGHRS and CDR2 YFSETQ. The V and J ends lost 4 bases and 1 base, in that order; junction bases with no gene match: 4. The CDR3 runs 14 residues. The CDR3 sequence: CASSAGQSNTEAFF. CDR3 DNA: TGCGCCAGCAGCGCGGGACAGTCGAACACTGAAGCTTTCTTT.

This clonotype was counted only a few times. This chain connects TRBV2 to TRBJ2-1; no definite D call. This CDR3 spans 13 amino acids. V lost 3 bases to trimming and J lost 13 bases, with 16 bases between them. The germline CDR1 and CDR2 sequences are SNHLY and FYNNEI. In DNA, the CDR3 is TGTGCCAGCAGTGAGAATTATGCGTCTGCCCAGTTCTTC. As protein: CASSENYASAQFF.

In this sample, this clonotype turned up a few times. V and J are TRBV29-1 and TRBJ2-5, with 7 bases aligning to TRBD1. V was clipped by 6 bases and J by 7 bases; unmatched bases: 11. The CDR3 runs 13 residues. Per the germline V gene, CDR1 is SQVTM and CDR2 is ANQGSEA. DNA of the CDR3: TGCAGCGTGGGGGACAGCCCCAAGATGACCCAGTACTTC. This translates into CSVGDSPKMTQYF.

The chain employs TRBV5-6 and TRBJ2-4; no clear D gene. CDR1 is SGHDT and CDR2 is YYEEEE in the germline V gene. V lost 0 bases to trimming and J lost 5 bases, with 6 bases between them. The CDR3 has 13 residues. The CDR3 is CASSLGQQNIQYF. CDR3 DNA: TGTGCCAGCAGCTTGGGCCAGCAAAACATTCAGTACTTC. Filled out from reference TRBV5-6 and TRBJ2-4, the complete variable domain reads DAGVTQSPTHLIKTRGQQVTLRCSPKSGHDTVSWYQQALGQGPQFIFQYYEEEERQRGNFPDRFSGHQFPNYSSELNVNALLLGDSALYLCASSLGQQNIQYFGAGTRLSVL.

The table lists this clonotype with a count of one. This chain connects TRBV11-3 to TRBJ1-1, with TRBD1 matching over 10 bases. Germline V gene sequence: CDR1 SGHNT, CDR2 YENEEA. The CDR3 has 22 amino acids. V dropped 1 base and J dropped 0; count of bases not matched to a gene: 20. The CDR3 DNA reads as TGTGCCAGCAGCTTAGTGCAGGACAGGGGGATAGGAGGTTGTGCCATGAACACTGAAGCTTTCTTT. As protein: CASSLVQDRGIGGCAMNTEAFF.

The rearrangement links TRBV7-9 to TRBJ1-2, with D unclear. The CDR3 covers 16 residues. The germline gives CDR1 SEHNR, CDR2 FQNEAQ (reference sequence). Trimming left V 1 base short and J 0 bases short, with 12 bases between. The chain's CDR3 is CASSLGASGANYGYTF. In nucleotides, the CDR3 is TGTGCCAGCAGCTTAGGGGCCTCAGGAGCTAACTATGGCTACACCTTC.

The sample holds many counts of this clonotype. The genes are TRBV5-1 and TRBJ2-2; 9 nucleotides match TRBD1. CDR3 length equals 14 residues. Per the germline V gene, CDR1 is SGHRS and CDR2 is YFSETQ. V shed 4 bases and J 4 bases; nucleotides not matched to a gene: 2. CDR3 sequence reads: CASSRDRVTGELFF. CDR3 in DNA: TGCGCCAGCAGCCGGGACAGGGTCACCGGGGAGCTGTTTTTT. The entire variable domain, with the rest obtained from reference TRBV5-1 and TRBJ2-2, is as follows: KAGVTQTPRYLIKTRGQQVTLSCSPISGHRSVSWYQQTPGQGLQFLFEYFSETQRNKGNFPGRFSGRQFSNSRSEMNVSTLELGDSALYLCASSRDRVTGELFFGEGSRLTVL.

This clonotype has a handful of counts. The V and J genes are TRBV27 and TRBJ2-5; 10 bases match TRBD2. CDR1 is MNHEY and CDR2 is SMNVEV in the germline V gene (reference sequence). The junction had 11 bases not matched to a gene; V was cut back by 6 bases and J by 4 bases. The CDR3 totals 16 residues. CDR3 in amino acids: CASRGVAGGGRETQYF. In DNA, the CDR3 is TGTGCCAGCAGGGGGGTAGCGGGGGGTGGGAGAGAGACCCAGTACTTC.

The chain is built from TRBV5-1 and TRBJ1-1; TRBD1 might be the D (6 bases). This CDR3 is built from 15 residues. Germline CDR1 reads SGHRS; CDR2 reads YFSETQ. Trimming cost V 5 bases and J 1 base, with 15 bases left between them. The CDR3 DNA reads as TGCGCCAGCAGAGCAGATGGACAGCCGAACACTGAAGCTTTCTTT. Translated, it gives CASRADGQPNTEAFF. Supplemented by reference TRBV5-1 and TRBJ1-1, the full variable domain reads KAGVTQTPRYLIKTRGQQVTLSCSPISGHRSVSWYQQTPGQGLQFLFEYFSETQRNKGNFPGRFSGRQFSNSRSEMNVSTLELGDSALYLCASRADGQPNTEAFFGQGTRLTVV.

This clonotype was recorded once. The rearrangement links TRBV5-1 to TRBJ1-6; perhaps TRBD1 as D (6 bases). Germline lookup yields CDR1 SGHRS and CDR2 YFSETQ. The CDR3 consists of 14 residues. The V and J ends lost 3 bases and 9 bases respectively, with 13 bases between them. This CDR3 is CASSSGRGLSPLHF. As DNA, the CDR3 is TGCGCCAGCAGCTCGGGACGGGGGCTTTCACCCCTCCACTTT.

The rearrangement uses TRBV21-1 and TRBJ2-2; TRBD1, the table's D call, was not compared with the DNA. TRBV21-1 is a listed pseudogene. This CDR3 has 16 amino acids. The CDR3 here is CASSKVGTENTGELFF. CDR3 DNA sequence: TGTGCCAGCAGCAAAGTTGGGACAGAGAACACCGGGGAGCTGTTTTTT.

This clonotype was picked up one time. CDR3 DNA sequence: TGTGCCAGCAGTTACGATGGGACAGGGCCCTACGAGCAGTACTTC. Residues: CASSYDGTGPYEQYF. The rearrangement uses TRBV6-2 or TRBV6-3 and TRBJ2-7, with 9 positions matching TRBD1. Per the germline V gene, CDR1 is MNHEY and CDR2 is SVGEGT. With 2 bases clipped from V and 2 bases from J, the junction kept 4 bases outside the gene matches. The CDR3 has 15 residues.

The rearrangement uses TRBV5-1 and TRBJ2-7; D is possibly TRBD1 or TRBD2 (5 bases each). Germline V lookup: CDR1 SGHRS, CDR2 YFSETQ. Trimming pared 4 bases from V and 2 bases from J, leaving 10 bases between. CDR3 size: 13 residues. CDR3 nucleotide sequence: TGCGCCAGCAGCAGGGACGCCGCCTACGAGCAGTACTTC. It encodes CASSRDAAYEQYF.

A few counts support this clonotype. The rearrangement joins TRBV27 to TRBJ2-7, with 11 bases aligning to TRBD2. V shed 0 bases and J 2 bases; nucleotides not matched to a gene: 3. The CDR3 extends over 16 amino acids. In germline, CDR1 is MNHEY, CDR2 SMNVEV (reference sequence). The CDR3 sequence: CASSLSGLAVPYEQYF. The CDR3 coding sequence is TGTGCCAGCAGTTTATCGGGACTAGCGGTTCCCTACGAGCAGTACTTC.